This T cell receptor (beta chain) is drawn from a study of Ad26.COV2.S vaccination and SARS-CoV-2 variants. Study summary: Enrolled in COV1001, the donor was in the Ad26.COV2.S trial arm, which received the vaccine. The authors gave Ad26.COV2.S intramuscularly, either once or twice 56 days apart.

This clone was picked up one time. Documented treatment: roughly 19 received Ad26.COV2.S at low or high dose, single or two shots; about 5 received placebo; per-sample allocation not given. Following the first vaccine or placebo injection, samples were taken on day 63. Repertoires were generated with immunoSEQ multiplex PCR, while TCRdb's copy carries only in-frame clones and drops some. This repertoire shows 300,000 to 350,000 clones, 85% to 90% found once; its top ten account for 1.9%. Germline assignment: CDR1 LNHDA and CDR2 SQIVND (reference sequence). The V end was cut by 5 bases, the J end by 2 bases, with 8 bases between. CDR3 length equals 13 residues.

The TCR originated in a person aged 18-60 years who received the Ad26.COV2.S COVID-19 vaccine or a placebo. The sample was peripheral blood, taken in a trial of Ad26.COV2.S vaccine versus placebo. The V call is TRBV19, the J call TRBJ2-3; no reliable D call. CDR3 sequence (DNA): TGTGCCAGTAGTGTGACATTCACAGATACGCAGTATTTT. This gives the protein CASSVTFTDTQYF.